This TCR beta chain was documented in a study of blood T cell repertoires in COVID-19. The trim removed 0 bases at V and 0 bases at J, leaving 5 bases unmatched. This CDR3 has 17 amino acids. The germline CDR1 and CDR2 sequences are SGHDT and YYEEEE. Repertoires were generated with immunoSEQ multiplex PCR, while TCRdb's copy carries only in-frame clones and drops some. Here the sample spans some 150,000 clones, over 80% being singletons. The source material was peripheral blood. This chain uses TRBV5-6 with TRBJ2-1; the match to TRBD2 covers 8 bases. The receptor was derived from a woman between 40 and 55 years old with active or convalescent COVID-19. The CDR3 DNA sequence: TGTGCCAGCAGCTTGGGTCCTAGCGGGTTCTCCTACAATGAGCAGTTCTTC. This gives the protein CASSLGPSGFSYNEQFF.